Below are 25 T cell receptor beta chains sequenced from a single sample in a study of cytomegalovirus exposure and HLA in healthy donors. PCR used 60 Vbeta primers and 13 Jbeta primers. This table comes from immunoSEQ multiplex PCR, and its TCRdb copy is limited to in-frame clones, with some not included. Of around 140,000 clones listed, approximately 80% were seen once; the top ten hold approximately 2%. Material: PBMCs. All receptors come from a man in his forties or fifties in good health and CMV-seronegative.

This sequence joins TRBV28 and TRBJ2-4, with a possible D match to TRBD2 (6 bases). V was pared by 1 base and J by 8 bases, with 15 bases between. There are 15 residues in the CDR3. The germline gives CDR1 MDHEN, CDR2 SYDVKM. Written as DNA, the CDR3 is TGTGCCAGCAGTTTATCCGTGGACGGCGGGGACATTCAGTACTTC. Protein sequence: CASSLSVDGGDIQYF.

This rearrangement joins TRBV27 to TRBJ2-3; D is possibly TRBD2 (5 bases). CDR3 length: 12 residues. Germline lookup yields CDR1 MNHEY and CDR2 SMNVEV (reference sequence). Trimming took off 3 bases at V and 6 bases at J, with 7 bases between the two ends. This CDR3 is CASSFRGDTQYF. CDR3 sequence (DNA): TGTGCCAGCAGTTTCCGGGGTGATACGCAGTATTTT.

As DNA, the CDR3 is TGTGCCAGCAGCCAAACGACCGGGACTAGCTCTATCTACGAGCAGTACTTC. Its protein is CASSQTTGTSSIYEQYF. The chain couples TRBV14 to TRBJ2-7; 9 bases map to TRBD2. This CDR3 contains 17 residues. The germline V gene has CDR1 SGHDN and CDR2 FVKESK. V shed 2 bases, J shed 3 bases, and the junction held 11 bases outside the gene matches.

This clone was seen only a few times. This sequence joins TRBV6-6 and TRBJ1-2, with 8 nucleotides matching TRBD1. V trimming: 5 bases; J trimming: 4 bases; junction bases outside the gene matches: 12. The CDR3 extends over 16 amino acids. Germline V lookup: CDR1 MNHNY, CDR2 SVGAGI (reference sequence). The CDR3 bases are TGTGCCAGCAGTAGGCCGGGACAGGAGTCTCGCTATGGCTACACCTTC. It translates to CASSRPGQESRYGYTF.

A remark on this clone: A junction boundary mismatches the germline segment, possibly from a read error. J is TRBJ2-7 and V is TRBV27; TRBD2 matches at 7 bases. This CDR3 is 15 amino acids long. From germline, CDR1 is MNHEY and CDR2 SMNVEV (reference sequence). The CDR3 coding sequence is TGTGCCAGCAGTTTATCACCGGGGGGAAACTACGGGCAGTACTTC. This encodes CASSLSPGGNYGQYF.

The chain links TRBV27 to TRBJ1-2; D is perhaps TRBD1 (6 bases). This CDR3 region has 18 residues. CDR1 and CDR2 (germline): MNHEY, SMNVEV (reference sequence). The V and J ends lost 4 bases and 4 bases respectively, with 25 bases between them. In DNA, the CDR3 is TGTGCCAGCAGTTCCCAATCTCACCCAACAGGGTTTGGCTATGGCTACACCTTC. It is translated as CASSSQSHPTGFGYGYTF.

The chain joins TRBV19 to TRBJ2-6; weak D call: TRBD2 (5 bases). Germline loops: CDR1 LNHDA, CDR2 SQIVND (reference sequence). The CDR3 is made up of 14 amino acids. V was cut by 7 bases and J by 0 bases, with 7 bases left in between. The chain's CDR3 is CASKAVSGANVLTF. The CDR3 DNA reads TGTGCCAGTAAAGCGGTCTCTGGGGCCAACGTCCTGACTTTC.

The chain links TRBV28 to TRBJ1-2; D remains ambiguous. The CDR3 length is 14 residues. V lost 7 bases and J 3 bases, leaving 15 bases between the germline ends. Germline lookup yields CDR1 MDHEN and CDR2 SYDVKM. The CDR3 DNA follows: TGTGCCAGCACCCTGACCGGGAGCCACTATGGCTACACCTTC. This encodes CASTLTGSHYGYTF.

This CDR3 reads CATSRDDRDRAFNEQFF. The CDR3 nucleotides read TGTGCCACCAGCAGAGATGATCGGGACAGGGCCTTCAATGAGCAGTTCTTC. The genes are TRBV15 and TRBJ2-1, with 9 positions matching TRBD1. Germline V gene sequence: CDR1 LNHNV, CDR2 YYDKDF (reference sequence). The CDR3 has 17 amino acids. J lost 6 bases, V lost 0 bases, and 9 bases had no gene match.

Concerning this clone: Other DNA sequences of this sample code for an identical CDR3. The V call is TRBV11-3, the J call TRBJ1-1, with D tentatively TRBD1 (6 bases). The CDR3 totals 13 residues. Trimming pared 5 bases from V and 1 base from J, leaving 8 bases between. The germline V gene encodes CDR1 SGHNT and CDR2 YENEEA. The CDR3 spells CASSLTGNTEAFF. The CDR3 region has the DNA TGTGCCAGCAGCCTGACAGGGAACACTGAAGCTTTCTTT.

This clone was observed a few times. The rearrangement links TRBV7-9 to TRBJ2-7; D not resolved. Deletions cut 6 bases from V and 1 base from J, with 10 bases between. The germline gives CDR1 SEHNR, CDR2 FQNEAQ (reference sequence). The CDR3 is made up of 13 amino acids. The CDR3 region has the DNA TGTGCCAGCAGTCCCACCCTATCCTACGAGCAGTACTTC. Translated, it gives CASSPTLSYEQYF.

The chain couples TRBV10-3 to TRBJ2-1, with 9 bases fitting TRBD1. The length of the CDR3 is 16 residues. The germline gives CDR1 ENHRY, CDR2 SYGVKD. V lost 0 bases to trimming and J lost 7 bases; unmatched junction nucleotides: 7. CDR3 protein: CAISESGDRDLNEQFF. For the CDR3, the DNA is TGTGCCATCAGTGAGTCGGGGGACAGGGATCTAAATGAGCAGTTCTTC.

The genes are TRBV10-3 and TRBJ2-5, with D perhaps matching TRBD1 (6 bases). Judging by the DNA end, TRBJ2-7 fits better; the J call may be wrong. This CDR3 contains 14 residues. The germline V gene has CDR1 ENHRY and CDR2 SYGVKD. Here the CDR3 DNA reads TGTGCCATCAGTGAGCGCGACAGGTCCTACGAGCAGTACTTC. This sequence encodes CAISERDRSYEQYF.

This clone was observed a few times. The chain joins TRBV7-6 to TRBJ1-2, with 9 bases aligning to TRBD1. The V gene end was trimmed by 5 bases and the J gene end by 4 bases; junction bases not matched to a gene: 5. This CDR3 contains 14 residues. Germline V gives CDR1 SGHVS, CDR2 FNYEAQ. As DNA, the CDR3 is TGTGCCAGCAGCCCGGACAGGGGTTCCTATGGCTACACCTTC. Translating it yields CASSPDRGSYGYTF.

This clone was counted only a few times. The J gene is TRBJ2-5, the V gene TRBV2, with TRBD2 matching over 11 bases. The J call is in doubt because the DNA end fits TRBJ2-7 better. The CDR3 is 14 amino acids. Per the germline V gene, CDR1 is SNHLY and CDR2 is FYNNEI. The CDR3 loop is CASRPGLAVYEQYF. In nucleotides, the CDR3 is TGTGCCAGCAGACCGGGACTAGCGGTCTACGAGCAGTACTTC.

This clone was recorded only once. The chain links TRBV14 to TRBJ2-3, with 9 nucleotides matching TRBD2. Trimming removed 4 bases from V and 8 bases from J; junction bases left unmatched: 10. Per germline, CDR1 SGHDN and CDR2 FVKESK. The CDR3 totals 15 residues. The CDR3 sequence is CASSPSSGEAVTQYF. The CDR3 nucleotides are TGTGCCAGCAGCCCATCTAGCGGGGAGGCGGTTACGCAGTATTTT.

The chain couples TRBV6-1 to TRBJ1-1; D is possibly TRBD1 (5 bases). In germline, CDR1 is MNHNS, CDR2 SASEGT. V was clipped by 2 bases and J by 4 bases, with 11 bases between them. The CDR3 extends over 14 amino acids. The CDR3 sequence: CASSEWSGFTEAFF. CDR3 bases: TGTGCCAGCAGTGAATGGTCAGGGTTCACTGAAGCTTTCTTT.

In DNA, the CDR3 is TGTGCCAGTAGTATCTTGCTGGGGGGACAGGGGAACACCGGGGAGCTGTTTTTT. This encodes CASSILLGGQGNTGELFF. The V call is TRBV19, the J call TRBJ2-2; TRBD1 matches at 9 bases. The CDR3 is 18 residues long. Per germline, CDR1 LNHDA and CDR2 SQIVND (reference sequence). With 3 bases clipped from V and 1 base from J, the junction kept 9 bases outside the gene matches. Together with reference TRBV19 and TRBJ2-2, the CDR3 gives the full variable domain: DGGITQSPKYLFRKEGQNVTLSCEQNLNHDAMYWYRQDPGQGLRLIYYSQIVNDFQKGDIAEGYSVSREKKESFPLTVTSAQKNPTAFYLCASSILLGGQGNTGELFFGEGSRLTVL.

This rearrangement joins TRBV19 to TRBJ1-5; TRBD1 matches at 9 bases. The CDR3 extends over 15 amino acids. V lost 5 bases, J lost 4 bases, and 6 bases stayed unmatched. Germline values: CDR1 LNHDA, CDR2 SQIVND (reference sequence). The DNA for the CDR3 is TGTGCCAGTAGTGCCTTGACAGGGGGTAATCAGCCCCAGCATTTT. It encodes CASSALTGGNQPQHF.

This clone came up a few times. The chain recombines TRBV29-1 with TRBJ2-7; 7 bases align to TRBD2. The CDR3 loop spans 12 amino acids. CDR1 and CDR2 (germline): SQVTM, ANQGSEA. J lost 4 bases, V lost 7 bases, and 7 bases had no gene match. The CDR3 DNA follows: TGCAGCGCTTCTCCGGGGGGATACGAGCAGTACTTC. This gives the protein CSASPGGYEQYF.

V and J are TRBV30 and TRBJ2-7; D unclear. The CDR3 length is 12 residues. Trimming took 0 bases from V and 3 from J, leaving 6 bases between them. CDR1 is GTSNPN, CDR2 SVGIG, per germline (reference sequence). Here the CDR3 reads CAWSVANYEQYF. DNA for the CDR3: TGTGCCTGGAGTGTAGCTAACTACGAGCAGTACTTC.

This clone was observed a handful of times. The CDR3 DNA is TGTGCCAGCAGCGTCGGCGAGCGGGGGCAAGAGACCCAGTACTTC. Translating gives CASSVGERGQETQYF. The rearrangement links TRBV7-9 to TRBJ2-5, with 8 bases identical to TRBD2. Germline CDR1 is SEHNR and CDR2 is FQNEAQ (reference sequence). V shed 5 bases, J shed 2 bases, and the junction held 7 bases outside the gene matches. The CDR3 covers 15 residues.

CDR3: CASSFYTSSGELFF. The CDR3 bases are TGTGCCAGCAGTTTTTACACCTCCAGCGGGGAGCTGTTTTTT. The chain has TRBV7-9 and TRBJ2-2; D is undetermined. The CDR3 contains 14 residues. Germline lookup yields CDR1 SEHNR and CDR2 FQNEAQ (reference sequence). With 6 bases removed from V and 7 bases from J, the gap between germline ends came to 15 bases.

The chain uses TRBV11-2 and TRBJ2-7; TRBD1 aligns across 7 bases. V was clipped by 5 bases and J by 6 bases; unmatched bases: 13. The CDR3 length is 15 residues. Germline-derived CDR1 and CDR2 are SGHAT and FQNNGV. In nucleotides, the CDR3 is TGTGCCAGCAGCGTTTCCGGGACAGAGATGGGCGAGCAGTACTTC. Its protein product is CASSVSGTEMGEQYF.

The rearrangement uses TRBV27 and TRBJ2-3, with TRBD2 matching 8 bases. The ends lost 5 bases at V and 2 bases at J; junction bases unmatched: 12. The CDR3 contains 17 residues. CDR1 is MNHEY, CDR2 SMNVEV, per germline (reference sequence). DNA for the CDR3: TGTGCCAGCAGTATTAAAGGCCCGGGACTAGTCACAGATACGCAGTATTTT. As protein: CASSIKGPGLVTDTQYF.